Listed here are 9 T cell receptor beta chains from one sample, sequenced in a study of blood T cell repertoires in COVID-19. Data came from immunoSEQ multiplex PCR; TCRdb stores just in-frame clones and leaves some out. The repertoire consists of approximately 60,000 clones, with less than 80% occurring once and the leading ten covering 18%. The sample comprised peripheral blood. These receptors were taken from a man aged 60 to 69 with acute or convalescent COVID-19.

Relative to its sample, this clone is medium-sized. This sequence joins TRBV7-9 and TRBJ2-4; 8 positions agree with TRBD2. V gave up 1 base and J gave up 8 bases; unmatched junction bases: 7. Germline CDR1 SEHNR, CDR2 FQNEAQ (reference sequence). The CDR3 covers 15 residues. CDR3 sequence (DNA): TGTGCCAGCAGCTTAGATGGACTAGCCGGGGACATTCAGTACTTC. Translating it yields CASSLDGLAGDIQYF.

The V and J genes are TRBV30 and TRBJ2-1; D perhaps matches TRBD2 (5 bases). The ends were cut back, 2 bases at V and 4 bases at J, with 15 bases in the middle. The CDR3 sequence is 15 residues long. Germline lookup yields CDR1 GTSNPN and CDR2 SVGIG (reference sequence). The CDR3 coding sequence is TGTGCCTGGAGTCTAGGGCGGGCTCGATACAATGAGCAGTTCTTC. It translates to CAWSLGRARYNEQFF.

The chain couples TRBV4-2 to TRBJ1-5, with D perhaps matching TRBD1 (6 bases). This CDR3 is 14 amino acids long. Germline V lookup: CDR1 LGHNA, CDR2 YNFKEQ. Trimming took off 4 bases at V and 3 bases at J, with 10 bases between the two ends. CDR3 sequence (DNA): TGTGCCAGCAGCCCCAGGGGCACCAATCAGCCCCAGCATTTT. This codes for CASSPRGTNQPQHF.

This sequence joins TRBV19 and TRBJ2-1; D ambiguous. Trimming left V 7 bases short and J 6 bases short, with 13 bases between. This CDR3 is built from 13 residues. The germline V gene has CDR1 LNHDA and CDR2 SQIVND (reference sequence). This CDR3 reads CASINSLGNEQFF. The CDR3 nucleotides are TGTGCCAGTATAAACAGTCTCGGCAATGAGCAGTTCTTC.

The chain has TRBV19 and TRBJ2-7; TRBD2 aligns across 12 bases. The CDR3 runs 14 residues. V was clipped by 5 bases and J by 5 bases; unmatched bases: 4. Germline values: CDR1 LNHDA, CDR2 SQIVND (reference sequence). For the CDR3, the DNA is TGTGCCAGTAGTCCCGGACTAGCGGGAAACGAGCAGTACTTC. Translated: CASSPGLAGNEQYF.

The J gene is TRBJ2-3, the V gene TRBV5-1; D not certain. Looked up from germline, CDR1 is SGHRS and CDR2 is YFSETQ. Between the trimmed V and J ends, which lost 1 base and 0 bases, there was a span of 18 bases. This CDR3 is 18 amino acids long. The CDR3 DNA is TGCGCCAGCAGCTTGAAGGCAGGTTCCCCTTTAAGCACAGATACGCAGTATTTT. This codes for CASSLKAGSPLSTDTQYF.

The table lists this clone with a few counts. The genes are TRBV5-1 and TRBJ2-1, with 9 bases lining up with TRBD2. Trimming took 0 bases from V and 9 from J; bases not matched to a gene: 10. The CDR3 is 16 amino acids. Germline lookup yields CDR1 SGHRS and CDR2 YFSETQ. The CDR3 is CASSLGVSGRSGEQFF. DNA for the CDR3: TGCGCCAGCAGCTTGGGGGTTAGCGGGAGATCGGGTGAGCAGTTCTTC.

The V and J genes are TRBV5-1 and TRBJ2-3; D is uncertain. V was clipped by 2 bases and J by 4 bases, with 2 bases between them. Germline V gene lookup returns CDR1 SGHRS and CDR2 YFSETQ. The CDR3 consists of 11 residues. The CDR3 region has the DNA TGCGCCAGCAGCTTCGCAGATACGCAGTATTTT. It translates to CASSFADTQYF.

By its share, this clone is medium-sized. The chain is built from TRBV29-1 and TRBJ2-5; D not certain. V shed 1 base and J shed 5 bases, with 8 bases lying between them. This CDR3 is 12 amino acids long. Germline lookup yields CDR1 SQVTM and CDR2 ANQGSEA. The CDR3 protein is CSVEGVGETQYF. DNA of the CDR3: TGCAGCGTTGAAGGTGTCGGGGAGACCCAGTACTTC.